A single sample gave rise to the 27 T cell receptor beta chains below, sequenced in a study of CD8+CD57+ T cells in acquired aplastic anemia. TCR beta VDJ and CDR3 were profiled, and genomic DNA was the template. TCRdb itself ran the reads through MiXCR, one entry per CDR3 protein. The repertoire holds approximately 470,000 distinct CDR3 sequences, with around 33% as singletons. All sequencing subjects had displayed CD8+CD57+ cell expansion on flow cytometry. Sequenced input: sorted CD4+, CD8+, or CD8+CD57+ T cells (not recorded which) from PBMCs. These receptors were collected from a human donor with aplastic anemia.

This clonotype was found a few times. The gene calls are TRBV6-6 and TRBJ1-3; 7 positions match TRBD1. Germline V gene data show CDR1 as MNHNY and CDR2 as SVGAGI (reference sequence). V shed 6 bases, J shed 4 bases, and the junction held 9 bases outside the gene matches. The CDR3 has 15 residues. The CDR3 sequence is CASRKTGREGNTIYF. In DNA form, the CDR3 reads TGTGCCAGCAGGAAGACAGGGCGGGAAGGAAACACCATATATTTT.

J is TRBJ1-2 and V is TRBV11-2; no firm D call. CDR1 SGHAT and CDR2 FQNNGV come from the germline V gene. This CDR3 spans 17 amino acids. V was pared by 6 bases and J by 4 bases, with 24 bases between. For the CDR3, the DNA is TGTGCCAGCAGTCCGTACGTCCGGACCAAGGAGGGCTATGGCTACACCTTC. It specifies CASSPYVRTKEGYGYTF.

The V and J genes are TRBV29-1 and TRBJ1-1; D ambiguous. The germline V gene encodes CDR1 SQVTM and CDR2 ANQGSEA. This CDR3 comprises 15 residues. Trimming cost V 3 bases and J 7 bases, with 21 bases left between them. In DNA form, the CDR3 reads TGCAGCGTTGATAGGGCCGGGCAGGCCGACATTGAAGCTTTCTTT. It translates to CSVDRAGQADIEAFF.

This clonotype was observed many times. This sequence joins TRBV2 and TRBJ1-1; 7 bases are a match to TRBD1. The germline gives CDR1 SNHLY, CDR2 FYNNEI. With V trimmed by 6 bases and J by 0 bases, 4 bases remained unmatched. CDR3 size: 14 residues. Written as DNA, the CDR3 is TGTGCCAGCAGGGGGACAGTCTTGAACACTGAAGCTTTCTTT. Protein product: CASRGTVLNTEAFF.

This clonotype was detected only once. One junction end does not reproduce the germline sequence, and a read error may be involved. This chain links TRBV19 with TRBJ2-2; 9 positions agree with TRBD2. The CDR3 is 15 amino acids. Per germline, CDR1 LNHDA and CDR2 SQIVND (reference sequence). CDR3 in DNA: TGTGCCAGTAGGGTAGCGGGGGCAAACACCGGGGAGCCGTTTTTT. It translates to CASRVAGANTGEPFF.

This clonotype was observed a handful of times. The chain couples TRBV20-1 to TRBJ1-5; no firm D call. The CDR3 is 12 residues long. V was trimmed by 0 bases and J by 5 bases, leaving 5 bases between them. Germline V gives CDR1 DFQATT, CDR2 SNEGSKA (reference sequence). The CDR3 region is CSAREVDQPQHF. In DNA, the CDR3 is TGCAGTGCTAGAGAAGTGGATCAGCCCCAGCATTTT.

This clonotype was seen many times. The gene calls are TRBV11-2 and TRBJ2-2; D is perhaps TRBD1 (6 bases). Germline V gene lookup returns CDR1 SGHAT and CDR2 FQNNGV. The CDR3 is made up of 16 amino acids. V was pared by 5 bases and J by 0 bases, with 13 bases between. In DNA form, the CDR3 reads TGTGCCAGCAGCCTTGAAGGACAGACGAACACCGGGGAGCTGTTTTTT. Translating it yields CASSLEGQTNTGELFF. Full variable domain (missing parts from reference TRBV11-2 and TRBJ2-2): EAGVAQSPRYKIIEKRQSVAFWCNPISGHATLYWYQQILGQGPKLLIQFQNNGVVDDSQLPKDRFSAERLKGVDSTLKIQPAKLEDSAVYLCASSLEGQTNTGELFFGEGSRLTVL.

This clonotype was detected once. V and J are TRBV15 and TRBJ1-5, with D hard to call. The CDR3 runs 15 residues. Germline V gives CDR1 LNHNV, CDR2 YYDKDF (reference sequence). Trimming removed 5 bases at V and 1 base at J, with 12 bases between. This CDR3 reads CATSLGRASNQPQHF. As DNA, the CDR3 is TGTGCCACCAGCCTCGGAAGGGCGAGCAATCAGCCCCAGCATTTT.

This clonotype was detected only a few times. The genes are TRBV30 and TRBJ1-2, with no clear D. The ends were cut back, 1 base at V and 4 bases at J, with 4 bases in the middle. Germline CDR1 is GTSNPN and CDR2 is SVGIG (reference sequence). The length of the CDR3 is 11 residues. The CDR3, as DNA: TGTGCCTGGAGTGGCCTCTATGGCTACACCTTC. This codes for CAWSGLYGYTF.

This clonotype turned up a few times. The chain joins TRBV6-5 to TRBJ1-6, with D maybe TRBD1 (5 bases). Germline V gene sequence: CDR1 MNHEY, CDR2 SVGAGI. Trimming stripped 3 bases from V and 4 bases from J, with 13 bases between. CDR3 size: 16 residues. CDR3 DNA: TGTGCCAGCAGTTATAAAGGGGCACGATATAATTCACCCCTCCACTTT. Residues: CASSYKGARYNSPLHF.

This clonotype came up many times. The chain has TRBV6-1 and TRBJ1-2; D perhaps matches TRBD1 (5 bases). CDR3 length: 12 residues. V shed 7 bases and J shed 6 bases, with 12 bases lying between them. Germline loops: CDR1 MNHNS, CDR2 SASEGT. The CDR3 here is CASTRDRDGYTF. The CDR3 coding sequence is TGTGCCAGCACCCGGGACCGGGATGGCTACACCTTC.

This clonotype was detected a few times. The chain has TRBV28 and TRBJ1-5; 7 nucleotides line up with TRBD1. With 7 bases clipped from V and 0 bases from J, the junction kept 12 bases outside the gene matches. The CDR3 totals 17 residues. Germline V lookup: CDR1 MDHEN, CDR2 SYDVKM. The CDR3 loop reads CASTNIRDRNSNQPQHF. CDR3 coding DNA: TGTGCCAGCACCAATATCCGGGACAGAAATAGCAATCAGCCCCAGCATTTT.

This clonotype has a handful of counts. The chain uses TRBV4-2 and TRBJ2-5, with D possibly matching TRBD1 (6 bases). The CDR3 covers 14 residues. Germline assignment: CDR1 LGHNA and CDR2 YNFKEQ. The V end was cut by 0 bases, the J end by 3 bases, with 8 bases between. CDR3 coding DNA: TGTGCCAGCAGCCAAGATTCAGGGGAAGAGACCCAGTACTTC. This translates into CASSQDSGEETQYF.

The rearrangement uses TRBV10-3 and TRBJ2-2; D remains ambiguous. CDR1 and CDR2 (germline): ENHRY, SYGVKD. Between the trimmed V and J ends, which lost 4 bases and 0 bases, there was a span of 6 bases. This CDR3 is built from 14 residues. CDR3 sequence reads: CAISAPPNTGELFF. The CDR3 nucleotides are TGTGCCATCAGTGCCCCCCCGAACACCGGGGAGCTGTTTTTT.

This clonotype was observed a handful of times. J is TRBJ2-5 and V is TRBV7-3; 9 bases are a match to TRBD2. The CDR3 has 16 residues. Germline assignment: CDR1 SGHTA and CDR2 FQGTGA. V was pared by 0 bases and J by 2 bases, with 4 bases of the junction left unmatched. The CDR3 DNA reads TGTGCCAGCAGCTTAACTAGCGGGGGATTTCAAGAGACCCAGTACTTC. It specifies CASSLTSGGFQETQYF.

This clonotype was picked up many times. The CDR3 DNA reads TGTGCCATCAGTCATCGTGGTAGGGACACCGGGGAGCTGTTTTTT. It specifies CAISHRGRDTGELFF. V gene TRBV10-3 combines with J gene TRBJ2-2, with no clear D. CDR1 ENHRY and CDR2 SYGVKD come from the germline V gene. V was pared by 5 bases and J by 3 bases, with 13 bases between. The CDR3 totals 15 residues.

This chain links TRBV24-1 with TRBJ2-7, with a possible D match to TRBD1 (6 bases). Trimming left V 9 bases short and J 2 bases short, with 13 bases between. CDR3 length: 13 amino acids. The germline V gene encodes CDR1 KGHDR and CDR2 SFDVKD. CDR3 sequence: CATQGGGTYEQYF. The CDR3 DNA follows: TGTGCCACCCAAGGGGGTGGAACCTACGAGCAGTACTTC.

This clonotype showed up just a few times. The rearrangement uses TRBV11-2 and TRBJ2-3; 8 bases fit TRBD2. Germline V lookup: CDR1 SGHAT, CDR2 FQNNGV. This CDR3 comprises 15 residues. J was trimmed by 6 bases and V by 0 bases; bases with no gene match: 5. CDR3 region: CASSLEVRGVDTQYF. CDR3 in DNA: TGTGCCAGCAGCTTAGAGGTGCGGGGGGTCGATACGCAGTATTTT.

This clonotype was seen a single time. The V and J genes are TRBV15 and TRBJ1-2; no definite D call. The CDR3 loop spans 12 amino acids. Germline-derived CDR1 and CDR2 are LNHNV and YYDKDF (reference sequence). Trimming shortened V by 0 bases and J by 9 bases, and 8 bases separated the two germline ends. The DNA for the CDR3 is TGTGCCACCAGCAGAGATTCGGGCAGCTACACCTTC. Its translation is CATSRDSGSYTF. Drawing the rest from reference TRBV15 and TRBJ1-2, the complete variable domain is DAMVIQNPRYQVTQFGKPVTLSCSQTLNHNVMYWYQQKSSQAPKLLFHYYDKDFNNEADTPDNFQSRRPNTSFCFLDIRSPGLGDTAMYLCATSRDSGSYTFGSGTRLTVV.

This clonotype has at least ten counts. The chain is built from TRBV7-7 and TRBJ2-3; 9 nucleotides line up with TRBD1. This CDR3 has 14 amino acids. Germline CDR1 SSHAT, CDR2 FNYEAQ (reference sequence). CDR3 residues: CASAPGQGSDTQYF. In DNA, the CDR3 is TGTGCTAGCGCACCGGGACAGGGTTCCGATACGCAGTATTTT.

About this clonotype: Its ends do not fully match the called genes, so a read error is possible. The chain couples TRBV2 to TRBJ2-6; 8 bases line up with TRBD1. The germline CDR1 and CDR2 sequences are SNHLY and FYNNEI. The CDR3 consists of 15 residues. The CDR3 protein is CATSLQGVGANALTF. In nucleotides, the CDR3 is TGTGCCACCAGCCTACAGGGGGTTGGGGCCAACGCCCTGACTTTC. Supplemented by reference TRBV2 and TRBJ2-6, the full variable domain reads EPEVTQTPSHQVTQMGQEVILRCVPISNHLYFYWYRQILGQKVEFLVSFYNNEISEKSEIFDDQFSVERPDGSNFTLKIRSTKLEDSAMYFCATSLQGVGANALTFGAGSRLTVL.

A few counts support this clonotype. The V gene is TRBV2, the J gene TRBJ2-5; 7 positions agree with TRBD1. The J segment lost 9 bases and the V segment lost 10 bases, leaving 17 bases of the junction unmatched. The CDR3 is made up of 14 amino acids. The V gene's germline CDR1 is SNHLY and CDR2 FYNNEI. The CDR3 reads CATTQQGFGEAQYF. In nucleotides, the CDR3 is TGTGCCACAACACAACAGGGGTTCGGCGAGGCCCAGTACTTC.

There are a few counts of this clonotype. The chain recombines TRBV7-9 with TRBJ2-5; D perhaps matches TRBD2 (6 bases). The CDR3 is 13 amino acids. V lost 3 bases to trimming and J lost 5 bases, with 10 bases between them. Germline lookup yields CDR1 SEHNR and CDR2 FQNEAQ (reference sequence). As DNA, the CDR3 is TGTGCCAGCAGCTTTGGGCTAGCGGAGACCCAGTACTTC. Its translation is CASSFGLAETQYF. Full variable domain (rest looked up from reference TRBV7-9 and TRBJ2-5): DTGVSQNPRHKITKRGQNVTFRCDPISEHNRLYWYRQTLGQGPEFLTYFQNEAQLEKSRLLSDRFSAERPKGSFSTLEIQRTEQGDSAMYLCASSFGLAETQYFGPGTRLLVL.

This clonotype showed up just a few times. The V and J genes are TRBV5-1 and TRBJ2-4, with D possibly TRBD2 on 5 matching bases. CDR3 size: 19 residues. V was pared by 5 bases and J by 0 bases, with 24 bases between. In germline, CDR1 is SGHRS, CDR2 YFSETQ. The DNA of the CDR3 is TGCGCCAGCAGGGAGGACGGGCGAAATTCCCCTTTAGCCAAAAACATTCAGTACTTC. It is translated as CASREDGRNSPLAKNIQYF.

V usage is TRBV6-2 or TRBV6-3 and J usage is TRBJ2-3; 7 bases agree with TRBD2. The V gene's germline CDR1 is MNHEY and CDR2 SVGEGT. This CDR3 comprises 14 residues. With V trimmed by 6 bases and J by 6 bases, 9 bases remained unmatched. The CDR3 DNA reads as TGTGCCAGCAGGCTGGCGGGGGTCCCGGATACGCAGTATTTT. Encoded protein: CASRLAGVPDTQYF.

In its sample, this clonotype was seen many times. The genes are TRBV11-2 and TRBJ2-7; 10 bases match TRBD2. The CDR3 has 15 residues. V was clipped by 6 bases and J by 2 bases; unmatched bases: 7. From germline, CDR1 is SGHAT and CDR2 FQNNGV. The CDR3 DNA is TGTGCCAGCAGGCCAACTAGCGGGACGACCTACGAGCAGTACTTC. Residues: CASRPTSGTTYEQYF.

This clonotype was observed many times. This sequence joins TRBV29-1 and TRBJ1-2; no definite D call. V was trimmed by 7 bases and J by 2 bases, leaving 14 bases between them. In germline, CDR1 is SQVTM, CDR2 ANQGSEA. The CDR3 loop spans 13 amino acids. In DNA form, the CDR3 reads TGCAGCGCCCCGTCCCTGGGGAACTATGGCTACACCTTC. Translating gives CSAPSLGNYGYTF.